In its sample, the clone carrying this TCR beta chain was seen many times. Its antigen is unknown. These data are taken from a study of regulatory T cells in long-lasting Graves disease. Notes on the study in general: Persistent disease favored TRBV28, TRBJ1-2 and TRBJ2-5.

Time point: newly diagnosed GD, antithyroid drugs for less than 3 months. The TCR library was made from RNA that had been extracted from PBMCs in TRIzol. Patients came from an endocrinology department in Xi'an, China. In germline, CDR1 is MDHEN, CDR2 SYDVKM. The CDR3 sequence is 15 residues long. After removal of 3 bases from V and 6 bases from J, the junction contained 10 bases not matched to a gene. For TCR beta, libraries came from iRepertoire HTBI primers and Arm-PCR of CDR3 regions. TCRdb used MiXCR to reprocess the multiplex PCR reads, holding one entry per CDR3 protein. Of more than 300,000 distinct CDR3 sequences listed, 12% are singletons. These data also featured in a second study, about T cells in Graves' hyperthyroidism and ophthalmopathy. This second report adds: If no ophthalmopathy progression occurred within 18 months, Graves' hyperthyroidism was stable. Blood also carried most thyroid clonotypes expanded above 0.001.

Source: peripheral blood mononuclear cells (PBMCs), taken at new diagnosis, from a patient treated with antithyroid drugs. The TCR sequence derives from a young woman with Graves disease. The chain uses TRBV28 and TRBJ2-7; 8 positions match TRBD2. Written as DNA, the CDR3 is TGTGCCAGCAGTTTTATTCCGGGAGGGCGCATCGAGCAGTACTTC. Amino acid sequence: CASSFIPGGRIEQYF.